Described below is a single T cell receptor beta chain sequence and its context. Repertoires were generated with immunoSEQ multiplex PCR, while TCRdb's copy carries only in-frame clones and drops some. Of about 14,000 clones listed, more than 80% are singletons. The data belong to a study of monozygotic twins with cystic fibrosis. Germline V CDR1 and CDR2: WSHSY, SAAADI. The ends lost 6 bases at V and 5 bases at J; junction bases unmatched: 11. CDR3 size: 15 residues. The TCR was taken from a boy between 10 and 17 years old with cystic fibrosis. The sequenced material came from blood. The rearrangement joins TRBV10-2 to TRBJ2-7, with TRBD2 matching 9 bases. CDR3 amino acids: CASSYSAGGRNEQYF. The CDR3 DNA follows: TGCGCCAGCAGCTACAGCGCGGGGGGGCGCAACGAGCAGTACTTC.